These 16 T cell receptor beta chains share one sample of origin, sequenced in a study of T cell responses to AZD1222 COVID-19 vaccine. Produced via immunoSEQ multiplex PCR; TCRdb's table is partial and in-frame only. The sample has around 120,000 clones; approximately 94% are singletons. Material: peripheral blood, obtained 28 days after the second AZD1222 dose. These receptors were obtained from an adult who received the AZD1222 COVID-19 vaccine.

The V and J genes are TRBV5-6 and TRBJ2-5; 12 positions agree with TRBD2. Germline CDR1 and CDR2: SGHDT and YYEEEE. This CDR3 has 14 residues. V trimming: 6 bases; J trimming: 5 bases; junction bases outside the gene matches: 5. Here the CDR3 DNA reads TGTGCCAGCACGGCTAGCGGGGGGGTGGAGACCCAGTACTTC. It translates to CASTASGGVETQYF. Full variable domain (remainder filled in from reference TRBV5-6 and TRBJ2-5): DAGVTQSPTHLIKTRGQQVTLRCSPKSGHDTVSWYQQALGQGPQFIFQYYEEEERQRGNFPDRFSGHQFPNYSSELNVNALLLGDSALYLCASTASGGVETQYFGPGTRLLVL.

In DNA form, the CDR3 reads TGTGCCAGCTCACTTCATGAACTAGAATCCACCGGGGAGCTGTTTTTT. Protein: CASSLHELESTGELFF. This sequence joins TRBV18 and TRBJ2-2, with D tentatively TRBD2 (5 bases). Trimming removed 4 bases at V and 4 bases at J, with 16 bases between. Germline V gene sequence: CDR1 KGHSH, CDR2 LQKENI. CDR3 length equals 16 residues.

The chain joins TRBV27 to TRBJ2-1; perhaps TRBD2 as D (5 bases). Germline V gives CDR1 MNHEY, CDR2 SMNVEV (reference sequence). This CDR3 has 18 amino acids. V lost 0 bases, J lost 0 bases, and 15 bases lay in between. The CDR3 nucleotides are TGTGCCAGCAGTTTATCCCCGCCCCTCGCGGGCTCCTACAATGAGCAGTTCTTC. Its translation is CASSLSPPLAGSYNEQFF.

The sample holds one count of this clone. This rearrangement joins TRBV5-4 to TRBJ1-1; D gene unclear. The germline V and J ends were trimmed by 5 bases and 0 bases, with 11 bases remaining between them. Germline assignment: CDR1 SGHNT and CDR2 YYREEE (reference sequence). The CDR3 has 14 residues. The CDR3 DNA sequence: TGTGCCAGCAGTTATGATGTGGTGAACACTGAAGCTTTCTTT. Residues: CASSYDVVNTEAFF.

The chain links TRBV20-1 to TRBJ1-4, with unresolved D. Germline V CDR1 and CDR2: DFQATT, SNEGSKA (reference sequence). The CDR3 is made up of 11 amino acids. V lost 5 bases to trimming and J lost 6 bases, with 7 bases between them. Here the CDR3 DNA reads TGCAGTGCTCGGACGGATGAAAAACTGTTTTTT. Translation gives CSARTDEKLFF.

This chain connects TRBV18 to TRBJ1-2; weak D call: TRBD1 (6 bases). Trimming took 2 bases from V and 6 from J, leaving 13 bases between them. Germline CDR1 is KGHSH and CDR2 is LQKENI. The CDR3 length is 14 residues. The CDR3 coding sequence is TGTGCCAGCTCACCAGTACAGGGTGTCAATGGCTACACCTTC. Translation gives CASSPVQGVNGYTF.

The CDR3 reads CASSQVPTGTEAFF. The CDR3 region has the DNA TGCGCCAGCAGCCAAGTTCCTACAGGTACTGAAGCTTTCTTT. The chain carries TRBV4-3 and TRBJ1-1; a weak D match, TRBD1 (5 bases). Germline V gene sequence: CDR1 LGHNA, CDR2 YSLEER. This CDR3 has 14 amino acids. Between the trimmed V and J ends, which lost 1 base and 5 bases, there was a span of 11 bases.

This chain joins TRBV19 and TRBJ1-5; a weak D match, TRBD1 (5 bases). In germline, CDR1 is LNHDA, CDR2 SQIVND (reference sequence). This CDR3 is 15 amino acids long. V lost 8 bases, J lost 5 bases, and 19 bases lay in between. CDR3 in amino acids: CASCQGGIMDQPQHF. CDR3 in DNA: TGTGCCAGTTGCCAGGGAGGGATTATGGATCAGCCCCAGCATTTT.

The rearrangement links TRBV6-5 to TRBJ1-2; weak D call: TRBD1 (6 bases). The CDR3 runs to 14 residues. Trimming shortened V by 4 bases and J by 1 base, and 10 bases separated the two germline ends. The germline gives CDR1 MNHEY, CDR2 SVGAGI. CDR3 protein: CASSLQGDNYGYTF. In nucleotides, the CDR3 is TGTGCCAGCAGTTTACAGGGTGATAACTATGGCTACACCTTC.

CDR3: CASRTLGGGYTF. CDR3 coding DNA: TGTGCCAGCAGGACCTTGGGAGGGGGCTACACCTTC. The chain uses TRBV27 and TRBJ1-2, with D unresolved. This CDR3 comprises 12 residues. V was trimmed by 6 bases and J by 8 bases, leaving 13 bases between them. Looked up from germline, CDR1 is MNHEY and CDR2 is SMNVEV (reference sequence).

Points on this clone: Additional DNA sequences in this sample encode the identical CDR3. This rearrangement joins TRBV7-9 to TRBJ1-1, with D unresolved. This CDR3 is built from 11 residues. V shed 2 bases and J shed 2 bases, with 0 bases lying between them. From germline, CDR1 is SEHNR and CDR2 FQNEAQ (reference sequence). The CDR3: CASSLNTEAFF. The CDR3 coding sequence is TGTGCCAGCAGCTTAAACACTGAAGCTTTCTTT.

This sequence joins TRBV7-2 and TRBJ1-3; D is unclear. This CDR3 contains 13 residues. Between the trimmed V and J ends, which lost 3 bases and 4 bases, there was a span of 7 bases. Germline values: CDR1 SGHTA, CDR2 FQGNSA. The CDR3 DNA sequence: TGTGCCAGCAGCTTGGACCGGGGAAACACCATATATTTT. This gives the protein CASSLDRGNTIYF.

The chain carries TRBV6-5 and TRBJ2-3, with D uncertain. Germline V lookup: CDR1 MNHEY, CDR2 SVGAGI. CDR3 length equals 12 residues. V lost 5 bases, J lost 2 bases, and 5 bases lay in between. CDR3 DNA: TGTGCCAGCAGTAGCAACACAGATACGCAGTATTTT. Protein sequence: CASSSNTDTQYF.

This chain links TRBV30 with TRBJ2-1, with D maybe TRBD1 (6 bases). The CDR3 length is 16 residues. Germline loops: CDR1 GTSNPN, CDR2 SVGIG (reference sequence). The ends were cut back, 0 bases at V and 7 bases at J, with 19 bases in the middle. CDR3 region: CAWSVLGAGVRNEQFF. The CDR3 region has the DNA TGTGCCTGGAGTGTCCTCGGGGCAGGGGTGCGAAATGAGCAGTTCTTC.

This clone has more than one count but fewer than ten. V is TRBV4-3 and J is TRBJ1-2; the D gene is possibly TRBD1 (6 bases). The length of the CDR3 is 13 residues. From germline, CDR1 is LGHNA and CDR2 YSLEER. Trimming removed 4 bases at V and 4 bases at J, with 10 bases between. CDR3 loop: CASSPRGTYGYTF. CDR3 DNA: TGCGCCAGCAGCCCCAGGGGTACCTATGGCTACACCTTC.

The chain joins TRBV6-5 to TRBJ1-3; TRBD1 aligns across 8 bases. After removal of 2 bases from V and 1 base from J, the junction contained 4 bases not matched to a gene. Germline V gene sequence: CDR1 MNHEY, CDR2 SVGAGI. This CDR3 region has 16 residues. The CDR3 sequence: CASSYRGQGSGNTIYF. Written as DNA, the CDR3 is TGTGCCAGCAGTTACAGAGGACAGGGATCTGGAAACACCATATATTTT.